These 2 T cell receptor beta chains were sequenced from one sample in a study of CD8 T cells in ankylosing spondylitis. One entry per CDR3 protein, called by TCRdb with MiXCR from the 5' RACE reads. Here the sample spans over 150,000 distinct CDR3 sequences, 15% to 20% being singletons. Sequencing was done on a sample of blood, either unsorted or a sorted T cell fraction (not recorded which). These receptors were obtained from a male donor aged 10-30 years with ankylosing spondylitis or in good health (not recorded which).

This clonotype was counted between two and nine times. The chain couples TRBV7-9 to TRBJ2-1, with TRBD1 identical over 10 bases. This CDR3 is built from 17 residues. Per the germline V gene, CDR1 is SEHNR and CDR2 is FQNEAQ (reference sequence). V was pared by 4 bases and J by 6 bases, with 12 bases of the junction left unmatched. In DNA, the CDR3 is TGTGCCAGCAGCTACAGGACAGGGGGTACCTTCGGCAATGAGCAGTTCTTC. Protein product: CASSYRTGGTFGNEQFF.

The chain links TRBV20-1 to TRBJ2-7; D gene uncertain. Germline CDR1 reads DFQATT; CDR2 reads SNEGSKA (reference sequence). The CDR3 length is 14 residues. Trimming pared 1 base from V and 0 bases from J, leaving 10 bases between. CDR3 in amino acids: CSARVAEASYEQYF. The CDR3 DNA reads TGCAGTGCTAGAGTGGCAGAGGCCTCCTACGAGCAGTACTTC.